Each of the 2 T cell receptor beta chains below was sequenced from the same sample in a study of CD8+ T cells in alopecia areata. Treatment denoted: oral pan-JAK inhibitor, 5-10 mg twice daily. RNA was isolated and reverse transcribed to cDNA, the sequencing template. Data came from immunoSEQ multiplex PCR; TCRdb stores just in-frame clones and leaves some out. Here the sample spans about 190,000 clones, less than 65% being singletons. Specimen: CD4+ T cells sorted from blood, collected at week 4, from a patient treated with tofacitinib. The origin of the receptors is a human donor with alopecia areata.

This clone has more than one count but fewer than ten. The CDR3 DNA sequence: TGTGCCAGCTCAGAGGGACAGGGGGGCTACGAGCAGTACTTC. Translated: CASSEGQGGYEQYF. The chain is built from TRBV18 and TRBJ2-7; TRBD1 agrees at 11 bases. This CDR3 spans 14 amino acids. Looked up from germline, CDR1 is KGHSH and CDR2 is LQKENI. V gave up 5 bases and J gave up 3 bases; unmatched junction bases: 3.

The rearrangement links TRBV27 to TRBJ2-7, with D hard to call. The CDR3 totals 13 residues. Deletions cut 5 bases from V and 0 bases from J, with 8 bases between. Germline V lookup: CDR1 MNHEY, CDR2 SMNVEV (reference sequence). In nucleotides, the CDR3 is TGTGCCAGCAGTCCCGCCAGCTCCTACGAGCAGTACTTC. It codes for CASSPASSYEQYF.